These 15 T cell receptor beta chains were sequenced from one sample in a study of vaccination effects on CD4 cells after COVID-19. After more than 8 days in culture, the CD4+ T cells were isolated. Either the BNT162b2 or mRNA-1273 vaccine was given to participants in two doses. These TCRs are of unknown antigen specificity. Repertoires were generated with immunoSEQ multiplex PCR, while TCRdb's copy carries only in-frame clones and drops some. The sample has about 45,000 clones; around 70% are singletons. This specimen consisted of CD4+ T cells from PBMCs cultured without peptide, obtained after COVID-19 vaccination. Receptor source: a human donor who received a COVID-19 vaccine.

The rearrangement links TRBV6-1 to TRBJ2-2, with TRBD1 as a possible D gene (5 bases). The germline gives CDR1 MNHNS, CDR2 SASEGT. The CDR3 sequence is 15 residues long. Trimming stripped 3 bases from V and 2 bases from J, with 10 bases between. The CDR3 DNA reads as TGTGCCAGCAGTGACAAGGGGCTCAACACCGGGGAGCTGTTTTTT. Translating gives CASSDKGLNTGELFF.

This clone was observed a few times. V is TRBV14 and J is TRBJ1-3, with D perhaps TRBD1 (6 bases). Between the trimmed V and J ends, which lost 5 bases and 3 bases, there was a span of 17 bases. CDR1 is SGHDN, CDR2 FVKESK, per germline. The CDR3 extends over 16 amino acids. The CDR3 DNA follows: TGTGCCAGCAGCTCAGGACAGCTCCTCTATGGAAACACCATATATTTT. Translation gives CASSSGQLLYGNTIYF.

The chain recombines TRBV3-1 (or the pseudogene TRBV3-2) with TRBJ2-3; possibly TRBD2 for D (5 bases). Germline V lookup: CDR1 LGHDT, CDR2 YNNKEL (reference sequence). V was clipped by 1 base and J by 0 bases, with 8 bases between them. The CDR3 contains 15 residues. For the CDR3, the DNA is TGTGCCAGCAGCCAAGTTGCGGGCAGCACAGATACGCAGTATTTT. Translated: CASSQVAGSTDTQYF.

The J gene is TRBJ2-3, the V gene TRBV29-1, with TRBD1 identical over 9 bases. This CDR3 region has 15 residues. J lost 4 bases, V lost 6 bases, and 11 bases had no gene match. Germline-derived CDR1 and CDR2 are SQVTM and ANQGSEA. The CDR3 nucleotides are TGCAGCGTAACCCAGGGACAGGGAGTTTCAGATACGCAGTATTTT. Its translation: CSVTQGQGVSDTQYF.

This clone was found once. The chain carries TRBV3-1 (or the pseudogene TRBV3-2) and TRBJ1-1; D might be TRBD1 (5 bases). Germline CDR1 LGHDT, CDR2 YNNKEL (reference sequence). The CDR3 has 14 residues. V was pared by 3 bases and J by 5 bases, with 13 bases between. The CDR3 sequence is CASSQVQGWTEAFF. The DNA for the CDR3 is TGTGCCAGCAGCCAGGTCCAGGGTTGGACTGAAGCTTTCTTT.

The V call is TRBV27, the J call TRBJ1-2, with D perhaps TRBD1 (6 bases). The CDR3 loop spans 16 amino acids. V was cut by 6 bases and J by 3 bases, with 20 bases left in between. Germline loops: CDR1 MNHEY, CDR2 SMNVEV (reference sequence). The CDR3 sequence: CASRPTGISRDYGYTF. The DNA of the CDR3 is TGTGCCAGCAGGCCCACAGGGATTTCAAGGGACTATGGCTACACCTTC.

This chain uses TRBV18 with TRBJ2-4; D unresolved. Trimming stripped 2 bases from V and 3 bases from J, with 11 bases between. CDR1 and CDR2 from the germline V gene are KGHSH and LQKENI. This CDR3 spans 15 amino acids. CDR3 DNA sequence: TGTGCCAGCTCACCAGGGGATAGAGGCAAAAACATTCAGTACTTC. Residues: CASSPGDRGKNIQYF.

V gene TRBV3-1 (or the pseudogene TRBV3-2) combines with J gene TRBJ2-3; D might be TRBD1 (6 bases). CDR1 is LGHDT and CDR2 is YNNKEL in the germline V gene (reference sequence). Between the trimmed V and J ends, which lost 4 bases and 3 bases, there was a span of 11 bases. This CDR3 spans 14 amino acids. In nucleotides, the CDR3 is TGTGCCAGCAGCCCTCGGACAGAAACAGATACGCAGTATTTT. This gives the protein CASSPRTETDTQYF.

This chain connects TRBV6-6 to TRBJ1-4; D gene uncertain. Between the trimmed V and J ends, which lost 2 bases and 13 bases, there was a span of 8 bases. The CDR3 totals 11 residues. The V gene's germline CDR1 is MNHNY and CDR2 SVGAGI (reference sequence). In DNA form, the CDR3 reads TGTGCCAGCAGTTACAGGGAGGGACTGTTTTTT. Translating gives CASSYREGLFF.

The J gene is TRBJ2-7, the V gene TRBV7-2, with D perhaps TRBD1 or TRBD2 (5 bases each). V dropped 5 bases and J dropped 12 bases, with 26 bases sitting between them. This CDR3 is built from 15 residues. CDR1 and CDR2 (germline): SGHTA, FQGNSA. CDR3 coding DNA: TGTGCCAGCAGCCCCACGGTCTGGGACGATCCGGGTTCGTACTTC. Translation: CASSPTVWDDPGSYF.

For the CDR3, the DNA is TGTGCCAGCAGCTTGGCCATTTTGAACATCGGAAACACCATATATTTT. Translating it yields CASSLAILNIGNTIYF. V gene TRBV5-6 combines with J gene TRBJ1-3, with D unresolved. V was trimmed by 0 bases and J by 4 bases, leaving 14 bases between them. Germline V gene lookup returns CDR1 SGHDT and CDR2 YYEEEE. The CDR3 sequence is 16 residues long.

The CDR3 DNA follows: TGTGCCACCAGTGATGTTAGAAACCCCTATGGCTACACCTTC. Residues: CATSDVRNPYGYTF. The chain combines TRBV24-1 with TRBJ1-2; unclear D gene. V lost 3 bases, J lost 4 bases, and 11 bases lay in between. The CDR3 spans 14 residues. In germline, CDR1 is KGHDR, CDR2 SFDVKD.

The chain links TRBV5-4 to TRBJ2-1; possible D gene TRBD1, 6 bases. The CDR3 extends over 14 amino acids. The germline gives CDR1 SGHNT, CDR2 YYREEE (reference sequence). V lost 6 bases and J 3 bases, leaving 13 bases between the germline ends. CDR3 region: CASIRDKSYNEQFF. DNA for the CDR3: TGTGCCAGCATTAGGGACAAAAGCTACAATGAGCAGTTCTTC. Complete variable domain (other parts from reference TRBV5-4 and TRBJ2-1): ETGVTQSPTHLIKTRGQQVTLRCSSQSGHNTVSWYQQALGQGPQFIFQYYREEENGRGNFPPRFSGLQFPNYSSELNVNALELDDSALYLCASIRDKSYNEQFFGPGTRLTVL.

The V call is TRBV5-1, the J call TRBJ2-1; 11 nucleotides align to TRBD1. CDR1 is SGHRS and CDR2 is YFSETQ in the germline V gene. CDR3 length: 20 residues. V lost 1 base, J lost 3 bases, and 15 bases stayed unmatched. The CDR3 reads CASSLRRTGGMRVLYNEQFF. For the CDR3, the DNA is TGCGCCAGCAGCTTGAGACGGACAGGGGGCATGAGGGTGCTCTACAATGAGCAGTTCTTC.

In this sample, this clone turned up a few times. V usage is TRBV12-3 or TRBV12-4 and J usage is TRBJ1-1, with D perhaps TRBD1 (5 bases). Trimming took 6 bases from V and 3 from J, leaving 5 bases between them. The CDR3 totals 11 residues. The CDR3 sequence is CASRQDTEAFF. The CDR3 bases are TGTGCCAGCAGACAGGACACTGAAGCTTTCTTT.